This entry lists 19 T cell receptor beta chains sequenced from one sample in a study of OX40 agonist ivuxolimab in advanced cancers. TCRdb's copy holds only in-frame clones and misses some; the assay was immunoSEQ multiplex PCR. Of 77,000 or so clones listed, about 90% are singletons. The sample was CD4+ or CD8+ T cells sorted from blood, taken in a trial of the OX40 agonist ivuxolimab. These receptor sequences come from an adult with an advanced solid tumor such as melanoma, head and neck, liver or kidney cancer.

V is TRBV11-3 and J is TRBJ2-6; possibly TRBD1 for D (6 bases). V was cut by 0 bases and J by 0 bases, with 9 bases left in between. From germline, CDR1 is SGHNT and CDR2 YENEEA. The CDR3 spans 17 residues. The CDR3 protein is CASSLDRGSSGANVLTF. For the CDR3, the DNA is TGTGCCAGCAGCTTAGACAGGGGTTCCTCTGGGGCCAACGTCCTGACTTTC.

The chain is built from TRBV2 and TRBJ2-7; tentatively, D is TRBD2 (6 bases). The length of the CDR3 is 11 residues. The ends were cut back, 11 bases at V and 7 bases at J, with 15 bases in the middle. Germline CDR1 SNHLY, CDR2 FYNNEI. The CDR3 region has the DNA TGTGCCGTCTACGGGGCGGGGGAGCAGTACTTC. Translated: CAVYGAGEQYF. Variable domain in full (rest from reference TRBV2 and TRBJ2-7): EPEVTQTPSHQVTQMGQEVILRCVPISNHLYFYWYRQILGQKVEFLVSFYNNEISEKSEIFDDQFSVERPDGSNFTLKIRSTKLEDSAMYFCAVYGAGEQYFGPGTRLTVT.

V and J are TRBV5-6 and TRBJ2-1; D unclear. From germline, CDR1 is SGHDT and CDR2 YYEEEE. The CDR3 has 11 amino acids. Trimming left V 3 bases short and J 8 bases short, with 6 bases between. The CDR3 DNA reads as TGTGCCAGCAGCTCTTTTGATGAGCAGTTCTTC. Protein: CASSSFDEQFF.

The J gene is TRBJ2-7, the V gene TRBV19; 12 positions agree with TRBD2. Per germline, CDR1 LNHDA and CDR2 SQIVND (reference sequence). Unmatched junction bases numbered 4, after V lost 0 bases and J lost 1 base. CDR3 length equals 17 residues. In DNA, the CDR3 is TGTGCCAGTAGTATAGATTCGACTAGCGGGGGTTCCTACGAGCAGTACTTC. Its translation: CASSIDSTSGGSYEQYF.

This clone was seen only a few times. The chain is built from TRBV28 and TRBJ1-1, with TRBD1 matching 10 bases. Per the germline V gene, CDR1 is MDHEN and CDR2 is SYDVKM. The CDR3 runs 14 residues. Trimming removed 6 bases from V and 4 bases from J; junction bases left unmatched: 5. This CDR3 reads CASRTGGAGTEAFF. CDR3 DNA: TGTGCCAGCAGGACAGGGGGCGCGGGCACTGAAGCTTTCTTT.

The CDR3 DNA sequence: TGTGCCAGCAGCCGGATCGCGGTAGGACAAGAGACCCAGTACTTC. As protein: CASSRIAVGQETQYF. The chain uses TRBV14 and TRBJ2-5; D not certain. CDR3 length: 15 amino acids. V dropped 4 bases and J dropped 2 bases, with 14 bases sitting between them. Per the germline V gene, CDR1 is SGHDN and CDR2 is FVKESK.

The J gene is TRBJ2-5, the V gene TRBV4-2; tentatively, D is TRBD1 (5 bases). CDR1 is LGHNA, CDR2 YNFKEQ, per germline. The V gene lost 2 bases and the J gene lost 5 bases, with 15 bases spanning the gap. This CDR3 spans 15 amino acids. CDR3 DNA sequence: TGTGCCAGCAGCCAAACGAACCAGGGTTCGGAGACCCAGTACTTC. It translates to CASSQTNQGSETQYF.

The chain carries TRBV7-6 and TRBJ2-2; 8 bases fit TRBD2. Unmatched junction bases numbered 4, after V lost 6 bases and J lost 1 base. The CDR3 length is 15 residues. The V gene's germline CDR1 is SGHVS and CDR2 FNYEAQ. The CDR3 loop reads CASRQTSGNTGELFF. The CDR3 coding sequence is TGTGCCAGCAGACAAACTAGCGGGAACACCGGGGAGCTGTTTTTT.

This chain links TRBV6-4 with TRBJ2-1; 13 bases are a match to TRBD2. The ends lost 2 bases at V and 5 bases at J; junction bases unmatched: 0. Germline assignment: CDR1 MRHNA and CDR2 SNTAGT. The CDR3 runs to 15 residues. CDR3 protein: CASSDGTSGDNEQFF. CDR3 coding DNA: TGTGCCAGCAGTGACGGGACTAGCGGGGACAATGAGCAGTTCTTC.

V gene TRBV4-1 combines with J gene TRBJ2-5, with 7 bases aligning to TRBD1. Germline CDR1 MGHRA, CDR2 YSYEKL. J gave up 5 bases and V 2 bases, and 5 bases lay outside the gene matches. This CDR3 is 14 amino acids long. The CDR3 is CASSQPDRDETQYF. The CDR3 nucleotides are TGCGCCAGCAGCCAACCCGACAGGGACGAGACCCAGTACTTC.

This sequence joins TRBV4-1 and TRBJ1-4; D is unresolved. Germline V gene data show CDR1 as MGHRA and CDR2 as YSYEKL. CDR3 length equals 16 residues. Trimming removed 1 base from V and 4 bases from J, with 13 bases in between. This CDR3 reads CASSQVQPAVNEKLFF. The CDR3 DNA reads TGCGCCAGCAGCCAAGTCCAGCCGGCAGTTAATGAAAAACTGTTTTTT.

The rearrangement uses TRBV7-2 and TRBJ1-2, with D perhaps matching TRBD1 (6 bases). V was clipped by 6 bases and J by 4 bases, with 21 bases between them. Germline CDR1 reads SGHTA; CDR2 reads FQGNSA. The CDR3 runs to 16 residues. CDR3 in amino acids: CASRTGGTGYGYGYTF. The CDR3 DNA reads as TGTGCCAGCAGAACCGGGGGCACAGGGTATGGCTATGGCTACACCTTC.

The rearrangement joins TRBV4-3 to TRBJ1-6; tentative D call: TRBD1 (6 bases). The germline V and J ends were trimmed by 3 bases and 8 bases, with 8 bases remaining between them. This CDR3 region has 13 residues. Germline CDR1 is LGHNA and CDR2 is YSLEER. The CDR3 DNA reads TGCGCCAGCAGCCAGGGACAAGATTCACCCCTCCACTTT. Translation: CASSQGQDSPLHF.

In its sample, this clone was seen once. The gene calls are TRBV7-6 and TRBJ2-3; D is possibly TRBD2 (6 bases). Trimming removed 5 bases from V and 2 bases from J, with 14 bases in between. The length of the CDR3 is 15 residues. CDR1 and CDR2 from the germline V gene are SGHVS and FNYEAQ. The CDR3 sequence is CASSLTSSHTDTQYF. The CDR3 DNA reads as TGTGCCAGCAGCCTTACTAGCTCCCACACAGATACGCAGTATTTT.

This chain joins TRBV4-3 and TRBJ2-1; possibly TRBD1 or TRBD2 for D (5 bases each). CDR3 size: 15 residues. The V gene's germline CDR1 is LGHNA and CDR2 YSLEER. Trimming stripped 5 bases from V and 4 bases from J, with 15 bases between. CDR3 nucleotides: TGCGCCAGCAGCGTTACTCGGGGCGCTTACAATGAGCAGTTCTTC. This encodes CASSVTRGAYNEQFF.

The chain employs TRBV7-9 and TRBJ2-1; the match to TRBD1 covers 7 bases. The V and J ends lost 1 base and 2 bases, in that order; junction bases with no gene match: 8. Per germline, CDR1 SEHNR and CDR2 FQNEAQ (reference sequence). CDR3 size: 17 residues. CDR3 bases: TGTGCCAGCAGCTTAGTCTTTGGGACAGAGGCCTACAATGAGCAGTTCTTC. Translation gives CASSLVFGTEAYNEQFF.

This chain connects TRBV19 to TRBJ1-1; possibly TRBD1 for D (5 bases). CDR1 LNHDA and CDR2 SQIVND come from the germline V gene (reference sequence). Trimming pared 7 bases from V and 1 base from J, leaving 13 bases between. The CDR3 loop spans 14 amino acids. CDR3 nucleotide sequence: TGTGCCAGTAATCCCGGGACCCAGAACACTGAAGCTTTCTTT. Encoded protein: CASNPGTQNTEAFF.

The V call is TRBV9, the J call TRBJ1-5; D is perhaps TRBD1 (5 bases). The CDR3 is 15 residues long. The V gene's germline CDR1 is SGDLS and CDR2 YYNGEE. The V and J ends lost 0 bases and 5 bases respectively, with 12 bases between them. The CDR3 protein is CASSVDGTADQPQHF. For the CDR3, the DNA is TGTGCCAGCAGCGTAGACGGGACCGCTGATCAGCCCCAGCATTTT.

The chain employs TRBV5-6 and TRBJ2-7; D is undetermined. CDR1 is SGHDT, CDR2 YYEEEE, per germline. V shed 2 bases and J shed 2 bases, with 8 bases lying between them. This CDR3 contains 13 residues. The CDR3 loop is CASSLVQTYEQYF. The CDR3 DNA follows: TGTGCCAGCAGCTTAGTACAGACCTACGAGCAGTACTTC.